One sample yielded the 28 T cell receptor beta chains listed below, sequenced in a study of cytomegalovirus exposure and HLA in healthy donors. PCR was performed using 60 Vbeta and 13 Jbeta primers. Method: immunoSEQ multiplex PCR; TCRdb's copy keeps in-frame clones and lacks some. The sample holds 45,000 to 70,000 clones, about 84% seen once. Material for sequencing was PBMCs. Receptor source: a man aged 30 to 45 in good health and CMV-seronegative.

The rearrangement links TRBV15 to TRBJ2-3; weak D call: TRBD2 (6 bases). This CDR3 is built from 14 residues. Germline assignment: CDR1 LNHNV and CDR2 YYDKDF (reference sequence). The V gene lost 1 base and the J gene lost 4 bases, with 9 bases spanning the gap. CDR3 residues: CATSRGGVPDTQYF. As DNA, the CDR3 is TGTGCCACCAGCAGAGGGGGGGTCCCAGATACGCAGTATTTT.

The V gene is TRBV20-1, the J gene TRBJ2-3, with D perhaps TRBD2 (6 bases). This CDR3 is 11 amino acids long. In germline, CDR1 is DFQATT, CDR2 SNEGSKA (reference sequence). Between the trimmed V and J ends, which lost 5 bases and 6 bases, there was a span of 9 bases. CDR3 sequence reads: CSAPSGDTQYF. CDR3 nucleotide sequence: TGCAGTGCTCCGAGCGGGGATACGCAGTATTTT.

The V call is TRBV7-9, the J call TRBJ2-1; D possibly corresponds to TRBD1 (6 bases). This CDR3 is 14 amino acids long. From germline, CDR1 is SEHNR and CDR2 FQNEAQ (reference sequence). V shed 5 bases and J shed 8 bases, with 16 bases lying between them. The CDR3 nucleotides are TGTGCCAGCAGCGAACGACAGGAGGTCGATGAGCAGTTCTTC. Its protein is CASSERQEVDEQFF.

The chain carries TRBV2 and TRBJ1-5; D remains ambiguous. V lost 8 bases and J lost 3, with 11 bases in between. This CDR3 is 13 amino acids long. The germline CDR1 and CDR2 sequences are SNHLY and FYNNEI. CDR3 in amino acids: CASGPGINQPQHF. DNA for the CDR3: TGTGCCAGCGGACCGGGAATCAATCAGCCCCAGCATTTT.

The J gene is TRBJ2-5, the V gene TRBV18, with unresolved D. Germline loops: CDR1 KGHSH, CDR2 LQKENI. There are 15 residues in the CDR3. Trimming removed 1 base at V and 1 base at J, with 10 bases between. Here the CDR3 DNA reads TGTGCCAGCTCACCACGAACGTTAGTCCAAGAGACCCAGTACTTC. It codes for CASSPRTLVQETQYF.

This clone was counted only a few times. In DNA form, the CDR3 reads TGTGCCAGCACTTTGGGACAGTCCTACGAGCAGTACTTC. This translates into CASTLGQSYEQYF. The chain has TRBV6-1 and TRBJ2-7; 7 bases match TRBD1. There are 13 residues in the CDR3. Germline CDR1 and CDR2: MNHNS and SASEGT. Trimming cost V 7 bases and J 1 base; bases outside gene matches: 4.

The V gene is TRBV5-4, the J gene TRBJ2-3; D might be TRBD2 (6 bases). CDR1 is SGHNT, CDR2 YYREEE, per germline (reference sequence). There are 15 residues in the CDR3. V lost 3 bases to trimming and J lost 8 bases, with 19 bases between them. The CDR3 DNA follows: TGTGCCAGCAGCTCCAAAACGGAGATGCGGGGTACGCAGTATTTT. Protein product: CASSSKTEMRGTQYF.

In DNA form, the CDR3 reads TGCAGCGTTTTAAAACTAGCGGGGCGGGCCTACGAGCAGTACTTC. It is translated as CSVLKLAGRAYEQYF. This chain connects TRBV29-1 to TRBJ2-7, with 10 bases lining up with TRBD2. Germline CDR1 SQVTM, CDR2 ANQGSEA. There are 15 residues in the CDR3. After removal of 5 bases from V and 2 bases from J, the junction contained 9 bases not matched to a gene.

The V and J genes are TRBV6-6 and TRBJ2-5, with D perhaps matching TRBD1 (6 bases). Germline CDR1 is MNHNY and CDR2 is SVGAGI (reference sequence). The CDR3 loop spans 14 amino acids. V was pared by 2 bases and J by 5 bases, with 12 bases between. DNA of the CDR3: TGTGCCAGCAGTTACCCAGGGGAAGTGGAGACCCAGTACTTC. Protein: CASSYPGEVETQYF.

The chain uses TRBV2 and TRBJ1-5; 10 bases map to TRBD1. Germline assignment: CDR1 SNHLY and CDR2 FYNNEI. V was clipped by 6 bases and J by 5 bases; unmatched bases: 4. This CDR3 has 14 amino acids. DNA for the CDR3: TGTGCCAGCAGGGACAGGGGGGCCTATCAGCCCCAGCATTTT. Translating gives CASRDRGAYQPQHF.

This clone has a handful of counts. The V call is TRBV5-1, the J call TRBJ2-3; D remains unclear. Trimming removed 1 base at V and 2 bases at J, with 11 bases between. Germline CDR1 reads SGHRS; CDR2 reads YFSETQ. There are 15 residues in the CDR3. The CDR3 region is CASSLLGLLTDTQYF. CDR3 DNA sequence: TGCGCCAGCAGCTTGCTAGGCCTACTCACAGATACGCAGTATTTT.

This sequence joins TRBV7-2 and TRBJ2-7, with TRBD2 matching 10 bases. This CDR3 spans 15 amino acids. CDR1 is SGHTA and CDR2 is FQGNSA in the germline V gene. J was trimmed by 4 bases and V by 5 bases; bases with no gene match: 8. CDR3 amino acids: CASSRPTSGKYEQYF. Here the CDR3 DNA reads TGTGCCAGCAGCCGACCAACTAGCGGGAAGTACGAGCAGTACTTC.

The V call is TRBV5-1, the J call TRBJ1-2; D remains ambiguous. V gave up 0 bases and J gave up 8 bases, with 14 bases separating them. CDR1 is SGHRS and CDR2 is YFSETQ in the germline V gene. The CDR3 totals 14 residues. Here the CDR3 DNA reads TGCGCCAGCAGCTTGGGTCTCGAGGGAAGAGGCTACACCTTC. It yields the protein CASSLGLEGRGYTF.

The chain joins TRBV7-9 to TRBJ2-3, with D possibly TRBD2 on 6 matching bases. V was pared by 1 base and J by 2 bases, with 13 bases between. Germline assignment: CDR1 SEHNR and CDR2 FQNEAQ (reference sequence). CDR3 length equals 16 residues. The CDR3 region is CASSLGGLPITDTQYF. The CDR3 coding sequence is TGTGCCAGCAGCTTAGGGGGACTTCCAATCACAGATACGCAGTATTTT. Looking up the rest from reference TRBV7-9 and TRBJ2-3 gives the full variable domain: DTGVSQNPRHKITKRGQNVTFRCDPISEHNRLYWYRQTLGQGPEFLTYFQNEAQLEKSRLLSDRFSAERPKGSFSTLEIQRTEQGDSAMYLCASSLGGLPITDTQYFGPGTRLTVL.

A remark on this clone: Relative to the germline gene, one junction end is altered; a read error may explain this. The same CDR3 is also encoded by other DNA sequences in this sample. This chain connects TRBV30 to TRBJ2-3, with D perhaps TRBD1 (6 bases). CDR1 is GTSNPN, CDR2 SVGIG, per germline (reference sequence). This CDR3 is 14 amino acids long. The CDR3 protein is CAWSGTYRVGTQYF. The CDR3 DNA follows: TGCGCCTGGAGTGGCACTTACAGGGTCGGTACGCAGTATTTT.

The chain is built from TRBV21-1 and TRBJ2-7; the D call TRBD1 from the table was never checked on the DNA. TRBV21-1 is noted as a pseudogene. CDR3 length: 16 residues. Here the CDR3 reads CASSPRPDSETYEQYF. CDR3 DNA: TGTGCCAGCAGCCCCCGTCCGGACAGTGAAACCTACGAGCAGTACTTC.

The chain recombines TRBV7-9 with TRBJ2-1; D is uncertain. Germline V gene lookup returns CDR1 SEHNR and CDR2 FQNEAQ (reference sequence). V gave up 1 base and J gave up 0 bases, with 7 bases separating them. The CDR3 is made up of 15 amino acids. The CDR3 here is CASSLGAVSYNEQFF. Here the CDR3 DNA reads TGTGCCAGCAGCTTAGGGGCCGTCTCCTACAATGAGCAGTTCTTC.

This clone has only a few counts. The J gene is TRBJ2-1, the V gene TRBV4-2, with D perhaps TRBD2 (6 bases). There are 18 residues in the CDR3. The V and J ends lost 0 bases and 0 bases respectively, with 15 bases between them. CDR1 LGHNA and CDR2 YNFKEQ come from the germline V gene. The CDR3 here is CASSQDIAESSSYNEQFF. CDR3 coding DNA: TGTGCCAGCAGCCAAGATATAGCGGAATCGAGCTCCTACAATGAGCAGTTCTTC.

V usage is TRBV7-2 and J usage is TRBJ1-5; TRBD1 is a possible D gene (6 bases). Germline assignment: CDR1 SGHTA and CDR2 FQGNSA. The CDR3 extends over 15 amino acids. The V gene lost 5 bases and the J gene lost 5 bases, with 16 bases spanning the gap. Here the CDR3 reads CASSPRGAGDQPQHF. CDR3 nucleotide sequence: TGTGCCAGCAGCCCAAGGGGGGCGGGGGATCAGCCCCAGCATTTT.

This clone was counted a few times. This chain connects TRBV7-9 to TRBJ2-7; TRBD1 agrees at 7 bases. The CDR3 is made up of 14 amino acids. V was clipped by 2 bases and J by 4 bases; unmatched bases: 5. Germline values: CDR1 SEHNR, CDR2 FQNEAQ (reference sequence). The CDR3 is CASSLTGAVYEQYF. The DNA of the CDR3 is TGTGCCAGCAGCTTAACAGGGGCGGTTTACGAGCAGTACTTC.

The chain's CDR3 is CASSFVGEQYF. CDR3 coding DNA: TGTGCCAGCAGCTTTGTCGGCGAGCAGTACTTC. The chain has TRBV7-2 and TRBJ2-7; no clear D gene. Trimming cost V 3 bases and J 6 bases, with 6 bases left between them. From germline, CDR1 is SGHTA and CDR2 FQGNSA. The CDR3 is made up of 11 amino acids.

This clone was seen only once. The chain joins TRBV5-4 to TRBJ2-3; 9 nucleotides align to TRBD1. Losses at the gene ends were 4 bases for V and 6 bases for J; bases not matched to a gene: 6. From germline, CDR1 is SGHNT and CDR2 YYREEE (reference sequence). This CDR3 comprises 14 residues. This chain's CDR3 is CASSPGTGFDTQYF. CDR3 coding DNA: TGTGCCAGCAGCCCCGGGACAGGGTTCGATACGCAGTATTTT.

This sequence joins TRBV29-1 and TRBJ2-4, with 12 bases aligning to TRBD1. With 5 bases clipped from V and 8 bases from J, the junction kept 7 bases outside the gene matches. CDR3 length: 14 residues. Germline V gives CDR1 SQVTM, CDR2 ANQGSEA. CDR3 protein: CSVSGQGAIDIQYF. The CDR3 DNA reads TGCAGCGTTTCGGGACAGGGGGCAATAGACATTCAGTACTTC.

The chain has TRBV6-4 and TRBJ1-2; no clear D gene. Trimming stripped 0 bases from V and 5 bases from J, with 10 bases between. Germline lookup yields CDR1 MRHNA and CDR2 SNTAGT. There are 14 residues in the CDR3. CDR3 sequence (DNA): TGTGCCAGCAGTGACTCGCGGCAGATGTATGGCTACACCTTC. Protein: CASSDSRQMYGYTF.

The chain carries TRBV10-3 and TRBJ1-1; a weak D match, TRBD1 (5 bases). The CDR3 is 17 amino acids. Germline values: CDR1 ENHRY, CDR2 SYGVKD. The ends were cut back, 3 bases at V and 2 bases at J, with 19 bases in the middle. The CDR3 region is CAISDQRSARVNTEAFF. For the CDR3, the DNA is TGTGCCATCAGTGACCAAAGGTCCGCCAGGGTCAACACTGAAGCTTTCTTT.

This chain links TRBV7-2 with TRBJ2-3, with 10 nucleotides matching TRBD1. V lost 5 bases and J lost 13; bases outside the gene matches: 9. Germline CDR1 is SGHTA and CDR2 is FQGNSA. The CDR3 is 13 residues long. The CDR3 DNA follows: TGTGCCAGCAGCCCGAGGACAGGGGGTATGAAGTATTTT. Its translation: CASSPRTGGMKYF.

V gene TRBV14 combines with J gene TRBJ2-7; the D gene is possibly TRBD1 (6 bases). Germline assignment: CDR1 SGHDN and CDR2 FVKESK. Trimming removed 2 bases from V and 1 base from J, with 9 bases in between. This CDR3 spans 14 amino acids. In nucleotides, the CDR3 is TGTGCCAGCAGCCAATTTACAGGGTCCTACGAGCAGTACGTC. Protein sequence: CASSQFTGSYEQYV.

The chain couples TRBV28 to TRBJ2-7, with a possible D match to TRBD1 (5 bases). Germline lookup yields CDR1 MDHEN and CDR2 SYDVKM. The V end was cut by 7 bases, the J end by 2 bases, with 18 bases between. The CDR3 spans 15 residues. CDR3 in amino acids: CASTSQGAGTYEQYF. DNA for the CDR3: TGTGCCAGCACCTCGCAAGGGGCTGGGACCTACGAGCAGTACTTC. Drawing the rest from reference TRBV28 and TRBJ2-7, the complete variable domain is DVKVTQSSRYLVKRTGEKVFLECVQDMDHENMFWYRQDPGLGLRLIYFSYDVKMKEKGDIPEGYSVSREKKERFSLILESASTNQTSMYLCASTSQGAGTYEQYFGPGTRLTVT.